This TCR beta chain originates from a study of T cells in Graves' hyperthyroidism and ophthalmopathy. J gave up 6 bases and V 6 bases, and 7 bases lay outside the gene matches. The germline gives CDR1 DFQATT, CDR2 SNEGSKA (reference sequence). The length of the CDR3 is 14 residues. The investigators amplified TCR beta CDR3 regions from RNA transcripts. First-round RT-PCR targeting the TCR CDR3 was performed with the HTBI primer set. TCRdb called the multiplex PCR reads again in MiXCR, with one record for every CDR3 protein. There are about 52,000 distinct CDR3 sequences in the sample; roughly 50% occur only once, and roughly 9.7% lies in the top ten.

This TCR was recovered from a woman between 50 and 59 years old with Graves' ophthalmopathy. The chain joins TRBV20-1 to TRBJ2-1, with 11 bases identical to TRBD2. The sequencing sample was made of blood. The CDR3: CSATASGGTNEQFF. In nucleotides, the CDR3 is TGCAGTGCAACCGCTAGCGGGGGGACCAATGAGCAGTTCTTC.